One and the same sample provided the 16 T cell receptor beta chains below, sequenced in a study of shared clonotypes between healthy human individuals. Sequencing used immunoSEQ multiplex PCR; TCRdb keeps in-frame clones, though not all of them. Altogether about a million clones are present, around three quarters being singletons, with the ten largest covering approximately 1.5%. Input material: memory CD4+ T cells sorted from blood. Subset indicated: CD45RA-negative fraction. The source is a man aged 18-30 years in good health.

This sequence joins TRBV7-9 and TRBJ1-1; D is perhaps TRBD1 (5 bases). Per germline, CDR1 SEHNR and CDR2 FQNEAQ (reference sequence). CDR3 length: 15 amino acids. V lost 1 base, J lost 4 bases, and 13 bases lay in between. CDR3 amino acids: CASSLDGGMSTEAFF. The DNA of the CDR3 is TGTGCCAGCAGCTTAGATGGGGGGATGAGCACTGAAGCTTTCTTT.

This clone occurred a few times. At the DNA level, this CDR3 is encoded by other sequences in the same sample as well. This chain links TRBV10-2 with TRBJ1-4, with D unclear. V lost 0 bases to trimming and J lost 8 bases, with 7 bases between them. The germline V gene has CDR1 WSHSY and CDR2 SAAADI. The CDR3 length is 13 residues. CDR3 DNA sequence: TGCGCCAGCAGTGAGTCGCGGCGGGAAAAACTGTTTTTT. Its translation is CASSESRREKLFF.

The sample holds a few counts of this clone. The chain employs TRBV7-2 and TRBJ1-5; D remains unclear. The germline V gene encodes CDR1 SGHTA and CDR2 FQGNSA. V lost 5 bases to trimming and J lost 1 base, with 6 bases between them. The CDR3 is 13 amino acids. CDR3 DNA: TGTGCCAGCAGCCAGAGGAGCAATCAGCCCCAGCATTTT. Protein product: CASSQRSNQPQHF.

This chain joins TRBV12-5 and TRBJ2-4, with a weak D call TRBD2 (6 bases). The CDR3 is 11 amino acids. V lost 6 bases and J lost 12, with 12 bases in between. Germline V gene data show CDR1 as LGHNT and CDR2 as FRNRAP. The CDR3 here is CASGLTGSQYF. CDR3 sequence (DNA): TGTGCTAGTGGACTGACCGGGAGTCAGTACTTC.

Turning to this clone: Additional DNA sequences in this sample encode the identical CDR3. The CDR3 nucleotides are TGCGCCAGCAGCTTGGTGGCAGGATCGGACTATGGCTACACCTTC. Translated, it gives CASSLVAGSDYGYTF. The chain recombines TRBV5-1 with TRBJ1-2, with D unresolved. Trimming shortened V by 0 bases and J by 3 bases, and 12 bases separated the two germline ends. Germline values: CDR1 SGHRS, CDR2 YFSETQ. The CDR3 spans 15 residues.

This clone was counted between two and nine times. V is TRBV6-1 and J is TRBJ1-5, with a tentative D call TRBD1 (5 bases). CDR1 MNHNS and CDR2 SASEGT come from the germline V gene. Deletions cut 5 bases from V and 5 bases from J, with 13 bases between. CDR3 length equals 14 residues. CDR3 nucleotides: TGTGCCAGCAGTCTTCAGGGTAGAGATCAGCCCCAGCATTTT. It codes for CASSLQGRDQPQHF.

The chain combines TRBV18 with TRBJ2-3; D remains unclear. Germline V gene data show CDR1 as KGHSH and CDR2 as LQKENI. V was trimmed by 2 bases and J by 3 bases, leaving 9 bases between them. The CDR3 totals 14 residues. The CDR3, as DNA: TGTGCCAGCTCACCAGAGTGGGGAACAGATACGCAGTATTTT. As protein: CASSPEWGTDTQYF.

With respect to this clone: Other DNA sequences within the sample encode an identical CDR3. V and J are TRBV18 and TRBJ2-3; no definite D call. CDR3 length: 12 amino acids. Germline-derived CDR1 and CDR2 are KGHSH and LQKENI. V lost 1 base and J 5 bases, leaving 4 bases between the germline ends. CDR3 coding DNA: TGTGCCAGCTCACCACAGGGAGATACGCAGTATTTT. It translates to CASSPQGDTQYF.

This clone came up a few times. The chain links TRBV19 to TRBJ2-2, with TRBD2 as a possible D gene (6 bases). Germline loops: CDR1 LNHDA, CDR2 SQIVND (reference sequence). The CDR3 covers 14 residues. V was clipped by 5 bases and J by 7 bases, with 14 bases between them. Here the CDR3 DNA reads TGTGCCAGTAGTGTTGGGACTGAGAGCGGGGAGCTGTTTTTT. This codes for CASSVGTESGELFF.

This rearrangement joins TRBV18 to TRBJ2-1; perhaps TRBD1 as D (6 bases). Between the trimmed V and J ends, which lost 6 bases and 7 bases, there was a span of 13 bases. In germline, CDR1 is KGHSH, CDR2 LQKENI. The CDR3 is 13 residues long. The CDR3 DNA is TGTGCCAGCTCGCCGGCGAGGGGGAATGAGCAGTTCTTC. Amino acids: CASSPARGNEQFF.

The rearrangement links TRBV6-1 to TRBJ2-1; D uncertain. Trimming stripped 0 bases from V and 9 bases from J, with 6 bases between. Germline CDR1 and CDR2: MNHNS and SASEGT. The CDR3 sequence is 12 residues long. In nucleotides, the CDR3 is TGTGCCAGCAGTGAAGCCCTTGGTGAGCAGTTCTTC. This encodes CASSEALGEQFF.

The chain links TRBV18 to TRBJ2-3, with 8 positions matching TRBD2. This CDR3 is built from 15 residues. In germline, CDR1 is KGHSH, CDR2 LQKENI. V lost 10 bases and J lost 3; bases outside the gene matches: 12. In DNA, the CDR3 is TGTGCCACCTCCCTCGGCGGGAGGTCAACAGATACGCAGTATTTT. It is translated as CATSLGGRSTDTQYF.

This clone was seen only once. This chain links TRBV6-1 with TRBJ1-6; D is possibly TRBD1 (6 bases). Per germline, CDR1 MNHNS and CDR2 SASEGT. Trimming shortened V by 7 bases and J by 1 base, and 8 bases separated the two germline ends. CDR3 size: 14 residues. In DNA, the CDR3 is TGTGCCAGCACTGGACAGTCCTATAATTCACCCCTCCACTTT. It translates to CASTGQSYNSPLHF.

As to this clone: A clone one base away is much larger, so this may be a read error. This chain joins TRBV11-1 and TRBJ2-2; D unresolved. Trimming left V 5 bases short and J 2 bases short, with 6 bases between. This CDR3 spans 13 amino acids. Germline assignment: CDR1 SGHAT and CDR2 FQDESV (reference sequence). This chain's CDR3 is CASSHVNTGELFF. The CDR3 bases are TGTGCCAGCAGCCACGTAAACACCGGGGAGCTGTTTTTT.

This chain links TRBV5-1 with TRBJ1-1; D gene unclear. The CDR3 runs to 13 residues. The V end lost 2 bases, the J end lost 4 bases, and 9 bases lay between the germline ends. Germline-derived CDR1 and CDR2 are SGHRS and YFSETQ. DNA of the CDR3: TGCGCCAGCAGCTTTATGGAGGGCACTGAAGCTTTCTTT. Translation: CASSFMEGTEAFF.

In this sample, this clone turned up once. The genes are TRBV30 and TRBJ2-1, with 8 bases identical to TRBD1. This CDR3 spans 14 amino acids. With V trimmed by 5 bases and J by 7 bases, 10 bases remained unmatched. Germline CDR1 is GTSNPN and CDR2 is SVGIG (reference sequence). The CDR3 nucleotides read TGTGCCTGGGGTCGAGGACAGGGTGTGAATGAGCAGTTCTTC. Its translation is CAWGRGQGVNEQFF.